The text below deals with one T cell receptor beta chain. Its cognate antigen has yet to be identified. No much larger clone exists at a distance of one base, and base qualities are not known. This sample stems from a study of blood T cell repertoires in COVID-19 (dated by TCRdb to about 2020). Regarding the complete study: Samples covering the acute and convalescent phases of COVID-19 were provided by collaborators in the United States, Italy and Spain. The material from the prospective study consisted of cDNA or gDNA derived from T cells, B-cell-depleted T cells, or PBMCs. The dataset comprised deeply sampled blood TCRbeta repertoires from subjects exposed to, actively infected with, or recovered from COVID-19. The repertoires were released in a freely available public database intended as a resource for research on the immune response to SARS-CoV-2. Samples were obtained from the ongoing ImmuneRACE study (first 160 participants) and from some 1,300 subjects provided by 6 global collaborators. A de-identified subject ID, COVID-19 status, age in years and sex were almost always included in the sample metadata. Where available, HLA class I and class II types were taken from metadata supplied by the sample provider and were not determined by assay-based typing. Paper-wide results and their limitations: The amount of clinical and demographic metadata varied by source and participant and was provided uncurated.

Collaborating institutions collected whole blood in K2EDTA tubes following their own protocols. For TCRbeta analysis, collaborators shipped samples in one of three forms: frozen whole blood, isolated PBMCs, or DNA extracted from either of those sample types. CDR1 and CDR2, looked up from the germline V gene (reference sequence), are LNHDA and SQIVND. The CDR3 runs 14 amino acids, cysteine and phenylalanine included. The sequence is cut down to CDR3 DNA, 42 bases in frame from base 1. Trimming removed 8 bases from V and 2 bases from J; the gene matches leave 8 bases unexplained. The immunoSEQ Assay, a bias-controlled multiplex PCR, was used to amplify TCRbeta CDR3 regions from genomic DNA. In the paper's pipeline: Nucleated cell counts per sample were estimated from amplification of reference gene primers within the assay. Sequence reads were collapsed and filtered to measure the absolute abundance of every unique TCRbeta CDR3 rearrangement. For each sample, productive Simpson clonality was calculated by taking the square root of Simpson's diversity index across productive rearrangements. The immuneACCESS repertoire file appears here via TCRdb, limited to in-frame rearrangements. These files lack a portion of the clones; in checked studies, under half of the deficit traces to unresolved V genes, and the cause of the others is not known. The V and J calls and clone size come from that table; D and trimming were worked out from the DNA. The sample has tens of thousands of clones on record, around 88% of them singletons. About 7.6% of the sample comes from the top ten.

The sample taken for sequencing was peripheral blood. In this chain, TRBV19 is recombined with TRBJ1-1, with 7 bases aligning to TRBD1. The receptor's source is a woman aged 70-85 years with acute or convalescent COVID-19. This receptor carries the CDR3 CASQSRDRNTEAFF. The DNA sequence is as follows: TGTGCCAGTCAATCCCGGGACAGAAACACTGAAGCTTTCTTT.